Listed here are 14 T cell receptor beta chains from one sample, sequenced in a study of blood T cell repertoires in COVID-19. TCRdb's copy holds only in-frame clones and misses some; the assay was immunoSEQ multiplex PCR. The repertoire consists of approximately 250,000 clones, with around 93% occurring once and the leading ten covering about 3%. Sequencing input: PBMCs or T cells enriched from blood (not recorded which). These receptors all stem from a man aged 40-49 years who had been exposed to COVID-19.

In this sample, this clone turned up once. The V gene is TRBV13, the J gene TRBJ2-7; possible D gene TRBD2, 6 bases. The CDR3 runs 12 residues. Trimming shortened V by 5 bases and J by 4 bases, and 9 bases separated the two germline ends. CDR1 PRHDT and CDR2 FYEKMQ come from the germline V gene (reference sequence). CDR3 in DNA: TGTGCCAGCAGCCCGGGGGAGTACGAGCAGTACTTC. This sequence encodes CASSPGEYEQYF.

CDR3 in DNA: TGTGCCAGCAGCTTAATGCGCCAAGAGACCCAGTACTTC. This encodes CASSLMRQETQYF. The chain recombines TRBV7-2 with TRBJ2-5, with D hard to call. V lost 2 bases to trimming and J lost 1 base, with 5 bases between them. There are 13 residues in the CDR3. Germline CDR1 and CDR2: SGHTA and FQGNSA.

The rearrangement uses TRBV18 and TRBJ2-5; 9 bases match TRBD1. The germline V gene has CDR1 KGHSH and CDR2 LQKENI. The CDR3 runs to 15 residues. The ends lost 3 bases at V and 5 bases at J; junction bases unmatched: 7. CDR3 nucleotide sequence: TGTGCCAGCTCACCTAGGGACAGGGTAAAGGAGACCCAGTACTTC. Translating gives CASSPRDRVKETQYF.

V is TRBV5-1 and J is TRBJ2-3; D gene ambiguous. CDR1 SGHRS and CDR2 YFSETQ come from the germline V gene. There are 16 residues in the CDR3. V was trimmed by 5 bases and J by 4 bases, leaving 20 bases between them. For the CDR3, the DNA is TGCGCCAGCAGACCCAAAGGCACTTCGAGGCCAGATACGCAGTATTTT. Amino acids: CASRPKGTSRPDTQYF.

The rearrangement uses TRBV7-8 and TRBJ2-7, with 7 bases lining up with TRBD1. J was trimmed by 0 bases and V by 2 bases; bases with no gene match: 4. Germline CDR1 and CDR2: SGHVS and FQNEAQ. The CDR3 is made up of 15 amino acids. The chain's CDR3 is CASSLLQGDSYEQYF. The CDR3 coding sequence is TGTGCCAGCAGCTTACTCCAGGGGGACTCCTACGAGCAGTACTTC.

The chain uses TRBV7-8 and TRBJ1-2; D is perhaps TRBD1 (6 bases). This CDR3 has 15 residues. V lost 5 bases, J lost 4 bases, and 17 bases lay in between. From germline, CDR1 is SGHVS and CDR2 FQNEAQ. Here the CDR3 DNA reads TGTGCCAGCAGCCCGCCGGAGACAGGAATCTATGGCTACACCTTC. It translates to CASSPPETGIYGYTF.

The genes are TRBV6-5 and TRBJ2-2, with a tentative D call TRBD2 (5 bases). The V end was cut by 5 bases, the J end by 6 bases, with 7 bases between. CDR3 size: 12 residues. Germline V gene sequence: CDR1 MNHEY, CDR2 SVGAGI. In DNA, the CDR3 is TGTGCCAGCAGTAACGGGGCCGGGGAGCTGTTTTTT. Translation: CASSNGAGELFF.

J is TRBJ2-3 and V is TRBV3-1 (or the pseudogene TRBV3-2); D may be TRBD2 (6 bases). V lost 4 bases and J 0 bases, leaving 8 bases between the germline ends. CDR1 and CDR2 (germline): LGHDT, YNNKEL (reference sequence). This CDR3 region has 14 residues. CDR3 region: CASSRLDSTDTQYF. The CDR3 DNA reads as TGTGCCAGCAGCCGACTAGATAGCACAGATACGCAGTATTTT.

The gene calls are TRBV25-1 and TRBJ2-4; 9 nucleotides align to TRBD1. Per the germline V gene, CDR1 is MGHDK and CDR2 is SYGVNS. V shed 2 bases and J 3 bases; nucleotides not matched to a gene: 5. CDR3 length: 16 amino acids. The CDR3 coding sequence is TGTGCCAGCAGTGAAACGGGACAGGGATACAAAAACATTCAGTACTTC. It codes for CASSETGQGYKNIQYF.

DNA of the CDR3: TGCGCCAGCAGCCCTACCCTAGACAGGGATAATAGGAGGATCAATGAGCAGTTCTTC. Encoded protein: CASSPTLDRDNRRINEQFF. This chain connects TRBV5-1 to TRBJ2-1; 7 bases are shared with TRBD1. V dropped 4 bases and J dropped 6; count of bases not matched to a gene: 22. The CDR3 spans 19 residues. Per the germline V gene, CDR1 is SGHRS and CDR2 is YFSETQ.

V is TRBV3-1 (or the pseudogene TRBV3-2) and J is TRBJ2-1; 9 bases align to TRBD1. There are 15 residues in the CDR3. Germline CDR1 LGHDT, CDR2 YNNKEL (reference sequence). Trimming cost V 2 bases and J 7 bases; bases outside gene matches: 6. CDR3 bases: TGTGCCAGCAGCCAACGAGGGACAGGGACTAATGAGCAGTTCTTC. It is translated as CASSQRGTGTNEQFF.

The sample holds one count of this clone. The V call is TRBV9, the J call TRBJ1-1; unclear D gene. Trimming pared 7 bases from V and 3 bases from J, leaving 13 bases between. CDR1 and CDR2 from the germline V gene are SGDLS and YYNGEE. The CDR3 contains 13 residues. CDR3 sequence: CASRRGGDTEAFF. CDR3 DNA sequence: TGTGCCAGCCGGCGGGGTGGGGACACTGAAGCTTTCTTT.

The rearrangement uses TRBV11-3 and TRBJ1-3; D perhaps matches TRBD1 (6 bases). With 1 base removed from V and 2 bases from J, the gap between germline ends came to 6 bases. CDR1 is SGHNT and CDR2 is YENEEA in the germline V gene. The CDR3 is made up of 14 amino acids. CDR3 sequence reads: CASSLAGAGNTIYF. CDR3 in DNA: TGTGCCAGCAGCTTAGCAGGGGCTGGAAACACCATATATTTT.

This chain joins TRBV19 and TRBJ2-3, with D possibly TRBD1 on 7 matching bases. Germline lookup yields CDR1 LNHDA and CDR2 SQIVND (reference sequence). V gave up 8 bases and J gave up 3 bases, with 15 bases separating them. This CDR3 is built from 14 residues. The CDR3 here is CASGTDRATDTQYF. CDR3 nucleotide sequence: TGTGCCAGTGGGACTGACAGGGCGACAGATACGCAGTATTTT.